These 12 T cell receptor beta chains originate from one sample sequenced in a study of CD4 T cell repertoires in COVID-19. Sequencing was done directly on freshly isolated, uncultured memory T cells. The repertoire was sequenced with immunoSEQ multiplex PCR; TCRdb's copy has only in-frame clones and lacks some. The table records around 22,000 clones, around 87% of them present only once. Sequencing was performed on central memory CD4+ T cells from blood, taken before the COVID-19 pandemic. The source of these receptors is a human donor who had COVID-19.

V and J are TRBV5-1 and TRBJ2-2; D possibly corresponds to TRBD1 (6 bases). The V end lost 6 bases, the J end lost 1 base, and 13 bases lay between the germline ends. The germline CDR1 and CDR2 sequences are SGHRS and YFSETQ. The CDR3 runs to 15 residues. The chain's CDR3 is CASKQGTQNTGELFF. The CDR3 DNA follows: TGCGCCAGCAAACAAGGGACACAGAACACCGGGGAGCTGTTTTTT.

This clone was found a few times. The chain has TRBV6-1 and TRBJ2-7; TRBD2 matches at 9 bases. The CDR3 runs 18 residues. Losses at the gene ends were 2 bases for V and 3 bases for J; bases not matched to a gene: 14. Looked up from germline, CDR1 is MNHNS and CDR2 is SASEGT. The CDR3 region has the DNA TGTGCCAGCAGTGAATCCGGGGTGGTAGCGGGGGCGAACTACGAGCAGTACTTC. Its protein is CASSESGVVAGANYEQYF.

The rearrangement joins TRBV28 to TRBJ2-7, with 7 bases lining up with TRBD2. CDR1 MDHEN and CDR2 SYDVKM come from the germline V gene. This CDR3 has 13 amino acids. Losses at the gene ends were 7 bases for V and 9 bases for J; bases not matched to a gene: 12. In DNA, the CDR3 is TGTGCCAGCACCTCCGGGGGAGGGCCTGGGCAGTACTTC. It yields the protein CASTSGGGPGQYF.

Comment on this clone: A read error is likely, as this CDR3 ends without the conserved phenylalanine or tryptophan. The gene calls are TRBV6-6 and TRBJ1-1; D remains ambiguous. This CDR3 is 12 amino acids long. V lost 4 bases and J 5 bases, leaving 8 bases between the germline ends. Germline V CDR1 and CDR2: MNHNY, SVGAGI (reference sequence). The CDR3 DNA reads as TGTGCCAGCAGTTTCCAAAAGACTGAAGCTTTCCTT. This encodes CASSFQKTEAFL.

In its sample, this clone was seen a few times. Within the sample, other DNA sequences also encode this same CDR3. The J gene is TRBJ1-3, the V gene TRBV5-1; D is undetermined. Between the trimmed V and J ends, which lost 4 bases and 0 bases, there was a span of 14 bases. Germline loops: CDR1 SGHRS, CDR2 YFSETQ. The CDR3 extends over 16 amino acids. Here the CDR3 reads CASSPSTGSSGNTIYF. The DNA for the CDR3 is TGCGCCAGCAGCCCTTCGACTGGGAGCTCTGGAAACACCATATATTTT.

CDR3 nucleotide sequence: TGTGCCAGCAAGGCGACAGGGATGTCCTACGAGCAGTACTTC. Translation: CASKATGMSYEQYF. The V gene is TRBV6-6, the J gene TRBJ2-7, with 7 bases identical to TRBD1. J lost 1 base, V lost 7 bases, and 7 bases had no gene match. CDR1 is MNHNY and CDR2 is SVGAGI in the germline V gene (reference sequence). The CDR3 loop spans 14 amino acids.

V gene TRBV10-3 combines with J gene TRBJ2-5; 9 bases are a match to TRBD1. CDR3 length: 14 amino acids. The germline V gene has CDR1 ENHRY and CDR2 SYGVKD. V lost 7 bases, J lost 5 bases, and 8 bases stayed unmatched. The CDR3 sequence is CAINEQGAGETQYF. The CDR3 bases are TGTGCCATCAATGAACAGGGGGCGGGGGAGACCCAGTACTTC.

This chain links TRBV7-2 with TRBJ1-1, with D unclear. CDR3 length: 14 amino acids. The ends were cut back, 3 bases at V and 2 bases at J, with 10 bases in the middle. Germline lookup yields CDR1 SGHTA and CDR2 FQGNSA. CDR3 bases: TGTGCCAGCAGCTTTTCTACGATTAACACTGAAGCTTTCTTT. Protein sequence: CASSFSTINTEAFF.

This sequence joins TRBV29-1 and TRBJ1-4; no reliable D call. The CDR3 covers 11 residues. V was trimmed by 6 bases and J by 8 bases, leaving 10 bases between them. The germline CDR1 and CDR2 sequences are SQVTM and ANQGSEA. CDR3 loop: CSVAGSEKLFF. The CDR3 coding sequence is TGCAGCGTGGCGGGTTCGGAAAAACTGTTTTTT.

The V gene is TRBV28, the J gene TRBJ2-7; TRBD1 aligns across 12 bases. This CDR3 contains 18 residues. Germline CDR1 reads MDHEN; CDR2 reads SYDVKM. After removal of 4 bases from V and 3 bases from J, the junction contained 13 bases not matched to a gene. The chain's CDR3 is CASSSHTPGQGAGYEQYF. In nucleotides, the CDR3 is TGTGCCAGCAGTTCTCACACCCCGGGACAGGGGGCAGGCTACGAGCAGTACTTC.

V usage is TRBV4-1 and J usage is TRBJ2-1, with a possible D match to TRBD2 (6 bases). Germline values: CDR1 MGHRA, CDR2 YSYEKL. Between the trimmed V and J ends, which lost 6 bases and 10 bases, there was a span of 19 bases. This CDR3 region has 14 residues. The CDR3: CASRVDGLANEQFF. In DNA form, the CDR3 reads TGCGCCAGCAGGGTAGATGGGCTAGCGAACGAGCAGTTCTTC.

The chain links TRBV4-2 to TRBJ2-5, with a weak D call TRBD2 (6 bases). The length of the CDR3 is 15 residues. V shed 0 bases and J shed 5 bases, with 13 bases lying between them. From germline, CDR1 is LGHNA and CDR2 YNFKEQ. The CDR3 is CASSQESRGGETQYF. The CDR3 bases are TGTGCCAGCAGCCAAGAGTCCCGTGGGGGGGAGACCCAGTACTTC.